The present T cell receptor (beta chain) was sequenced within a study of identical twins. This clonotype was seen more than once but under ten times. Its cognate antigen is unknown. Trimming at V came to 0 bases and at J to 4 bases, leaving 6 bases not matched to a gene. Germline lookup yields CDR1 SGHRS and CDR2 YFSETQ. The length of the CDR3 is 15 residues. From the 5' RACE reads, TCRdb called clonotypes with MiXCR, one entry per CDR3 protein. The table shows 450,000 or so distinct CDR3 sequences, with approximately 15% occurring only once. Study results and limitations: Beta out-of-frame twin sharing showed a weaker excess.

These data were likewise used in another study, on yellow fever vaccine responses in identical twins.

J is TRBJ1-2 and V is TRBV5-1, with 7 bases matching TRBD1. This receptor was obtained from a woman aged 18 to 35 in good health. The sequenced sample consisted of CD4+ T cells sorted from blood. The CDR3 protein is CASSLAAGGVYGYTF. In DNA form, the CDR3 reads TGCGCCAGCAGCTTGGCCGCAGGGGGTGTCTATGGCTACACCTTC.